The entry that follows covers one TCR beta chain sequence. This specimen belongs to a study of T cell changes during pregnancy in multiple sclerosis. Measured with immunoSEQ multiplex PCR; TCRdb has only the in-frame clones, and not every one. The sample shows tens of thousands of clones, roughly 91% of them seen only once. The CDR3 is 12 amino acids. The V end was cut by 8 bases, the J end by 5 bases, with 12 bases between. Germline V lookup: CDR1 SNHLY, CDR2 FYNNEI. This material consisted of CD4+ T cells from peripheral blood mononuclear cells, taken after pregnancy. The rearrangement links TRBV2 to TRBJ1-1, with D maybe TRBD1 (5 bases). The receptor was derived from a female donor with multiple sclerosis, enrolled in a pregnancy study. The CDR3 coding sequence is TGTGCCAGCGCATCAGGGTATACTGAAGCTTTCTTT. Translated: CASASGYTEAFF.